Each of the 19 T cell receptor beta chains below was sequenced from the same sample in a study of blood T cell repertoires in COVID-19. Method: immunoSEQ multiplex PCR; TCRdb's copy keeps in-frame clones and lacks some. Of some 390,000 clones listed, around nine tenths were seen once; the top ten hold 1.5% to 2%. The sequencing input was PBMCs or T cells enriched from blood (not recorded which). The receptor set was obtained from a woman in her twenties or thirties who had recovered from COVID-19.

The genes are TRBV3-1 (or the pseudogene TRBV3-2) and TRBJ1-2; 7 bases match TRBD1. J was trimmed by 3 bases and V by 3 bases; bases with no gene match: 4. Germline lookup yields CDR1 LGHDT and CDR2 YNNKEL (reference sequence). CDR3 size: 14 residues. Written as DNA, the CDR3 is TGTGCCAGCAGCCAGCATGGGACAGACTATGGCTACACCTTC. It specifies CASSQHGTDYGYTF.

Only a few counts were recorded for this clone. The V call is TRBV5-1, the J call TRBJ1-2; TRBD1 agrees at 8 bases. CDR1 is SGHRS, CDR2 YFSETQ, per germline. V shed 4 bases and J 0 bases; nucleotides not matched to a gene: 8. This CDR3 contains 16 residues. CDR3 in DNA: TGCGCCAGCAGCATCGGACAGGGTACAGCTAACTATGGCTACACCTTC. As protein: CASSIGQGTANYGYTF.

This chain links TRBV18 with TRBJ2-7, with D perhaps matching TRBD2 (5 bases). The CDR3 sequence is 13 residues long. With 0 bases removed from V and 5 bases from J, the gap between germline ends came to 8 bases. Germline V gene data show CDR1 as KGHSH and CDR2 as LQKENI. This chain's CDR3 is CASSPPAGNEQYF. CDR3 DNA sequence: TGTGCCAGCTCACCACCGGCCGGGAACGAGCAGTACTTC. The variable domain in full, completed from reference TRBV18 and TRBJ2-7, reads NAGVMQNPRHLVRRRGQEARLRCSPMKGHSHVYWYRQLPEEGLKFMVYLQKENIIDESGMPKERFSAEFPKEGPSILRIQQVVRGDSAAYFCASSPPAGNEQYFGPGTRLTVT.

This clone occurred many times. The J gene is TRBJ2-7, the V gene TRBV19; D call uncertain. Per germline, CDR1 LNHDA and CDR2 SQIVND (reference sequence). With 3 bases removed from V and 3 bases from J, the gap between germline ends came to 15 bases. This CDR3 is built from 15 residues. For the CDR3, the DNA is TGTGCCAGTAGTATCCGTGCCGGCCTAGGCTACGAGCAGTACTTC. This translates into CASSIRAGLGYEQYF.

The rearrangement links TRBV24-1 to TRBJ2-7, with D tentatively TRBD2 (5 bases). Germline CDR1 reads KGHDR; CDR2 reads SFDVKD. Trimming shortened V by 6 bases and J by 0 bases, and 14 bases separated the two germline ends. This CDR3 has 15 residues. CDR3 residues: CATSPNGEGSYEQYF. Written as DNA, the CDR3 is TGTGCCACCAGTCCCAACGGGGAAGGCTCCTACGAGCAGTACTTC.

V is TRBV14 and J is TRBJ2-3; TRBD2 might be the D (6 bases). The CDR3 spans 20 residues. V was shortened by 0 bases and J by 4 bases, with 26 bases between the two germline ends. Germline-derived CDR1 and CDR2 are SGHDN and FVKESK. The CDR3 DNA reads TGTGCCAGCAGCCAAGATCGCCTGATGACCAGCAATGCGGGGTCAGATACGCAGTATTTT. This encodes CASSQDRLMTSNAGSDTQYF.

The chain's CDR3 is CASSQDGHQFF. CDR3 sequence (DNA): TGTGCCAGCAGCCAAGATGGCCACCAGTTCTTC. The rearrangement joins TRBV14 to TRBJ2-1; D is ambiguous. Between the trimmed V and J ends, which lost 0 bases and 13 bases, there was a span of 7 bases. Germline V gives CDR1 SGHDN, CDR2 FVKESK. The CDR3 runs 11 residues.

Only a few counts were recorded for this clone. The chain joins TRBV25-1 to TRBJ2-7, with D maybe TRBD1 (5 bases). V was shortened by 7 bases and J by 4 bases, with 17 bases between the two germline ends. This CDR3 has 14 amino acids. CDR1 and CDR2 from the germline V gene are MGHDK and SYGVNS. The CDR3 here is CASTSDKDGYEQYF. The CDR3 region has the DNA TGTGCCAGCACCTCGGACAAGGACGGGTACGAGCAGTACTTC.

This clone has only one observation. The chain's CDR3 is CASSPGVSTDTQYF. CDR3 bases: TGTGCCAGCTCACCCGGGGTTAGCACAGATACGCAGTATTTT. The chain employs TRBV18 and TRBJ2-3; D might be TRBD2 (5 bases). V was clipped by 3 bases and J by 0 bases, with 7 bases between them. CDR3 size: 14 residues. Germline CDR1 reads KGHSH; CDR2 reads LQKENI.

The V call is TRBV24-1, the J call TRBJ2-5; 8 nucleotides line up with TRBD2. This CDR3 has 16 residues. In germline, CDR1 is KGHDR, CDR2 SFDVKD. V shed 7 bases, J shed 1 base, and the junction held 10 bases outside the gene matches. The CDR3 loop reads CATSARSGLAQETQYF. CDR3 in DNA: TGTGCCACCAGCGCCCGTTCCGGACTAGCCCAAGAGACCCAGTACTTC.

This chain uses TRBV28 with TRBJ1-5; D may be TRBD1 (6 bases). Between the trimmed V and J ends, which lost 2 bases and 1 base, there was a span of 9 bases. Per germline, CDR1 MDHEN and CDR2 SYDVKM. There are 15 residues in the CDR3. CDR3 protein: CASSLPGASNQPQHF. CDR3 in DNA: TGTGCCAGCAGTTTACCAGGGGCAAGCAATCAGCCCCAGCATTTT.

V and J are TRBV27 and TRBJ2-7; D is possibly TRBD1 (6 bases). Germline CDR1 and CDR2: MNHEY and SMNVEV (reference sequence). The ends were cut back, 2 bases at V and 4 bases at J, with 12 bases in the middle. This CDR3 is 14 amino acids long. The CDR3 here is CASSLKGVAYEQYF. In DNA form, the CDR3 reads TGTGCCAGCAGTTTAAAGGGGGTGGCTTACGAGCAGTACTTC.

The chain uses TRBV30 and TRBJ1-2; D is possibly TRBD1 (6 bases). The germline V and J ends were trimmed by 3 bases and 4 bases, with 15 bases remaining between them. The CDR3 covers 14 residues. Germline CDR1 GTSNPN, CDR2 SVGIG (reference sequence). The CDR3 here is CAWSGGQVGYGYTF. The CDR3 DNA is TGTGCCTGGAGCGGGGGGCAGGTTGGCTATGGCTACACCTTC.

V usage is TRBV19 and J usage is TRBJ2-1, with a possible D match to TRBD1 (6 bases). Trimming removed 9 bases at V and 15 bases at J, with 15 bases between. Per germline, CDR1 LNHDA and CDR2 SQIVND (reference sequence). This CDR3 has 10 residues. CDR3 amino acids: CASGDRRLFF. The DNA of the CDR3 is TGTGCCAGCGGCGACAGGAGGTTGTTCTTC.

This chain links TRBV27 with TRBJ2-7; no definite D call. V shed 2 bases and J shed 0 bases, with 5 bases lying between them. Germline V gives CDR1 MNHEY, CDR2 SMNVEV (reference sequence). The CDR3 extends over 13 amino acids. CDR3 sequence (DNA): TGTGCCAGCAGTTTACAAATCTCCTACGAGCAGTACTTC. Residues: CASSLQISYEQYF.

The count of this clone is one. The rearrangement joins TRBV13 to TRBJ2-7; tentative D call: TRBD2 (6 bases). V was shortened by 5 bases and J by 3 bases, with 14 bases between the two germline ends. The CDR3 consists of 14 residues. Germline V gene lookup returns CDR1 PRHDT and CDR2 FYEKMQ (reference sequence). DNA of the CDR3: TGTGCCAGCAGCCCGGGACTCCGACACTACGAGCAGTACTTC. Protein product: CASSPGLRHYEQYF.

CDR3 amino acids: CASSPEDRSYEQYF. CDR3 coding DNA: TGTGCCAGCAGCCCCGAGGACAGGTCCTACGAGCAGTACTTC. The rearrangement uses TRBV7-6 and TRBJ2-7, with 7 bases lining up with TRBD1. Germline CDR1 reads SGHVS; CDR2 reads FNYEAQ. The CDR3 length is 14 residues. V was pared by 5 bases and J by 1 base, with 5 bases of the junction left unmatched. Filled out from reference TRBV7-6 and TRBJ2-7, the complete variable domain reads GAGVSQSPRYKVTKRGQDVALRCDPISGHVSLYWYRQALGQGPEFLTYFNYEAQQDKSGLPNDRFSAERPEGSISTLTIQRTEQRDSAMYRCASSPEDRSYEQYFGPGTRLTVT.

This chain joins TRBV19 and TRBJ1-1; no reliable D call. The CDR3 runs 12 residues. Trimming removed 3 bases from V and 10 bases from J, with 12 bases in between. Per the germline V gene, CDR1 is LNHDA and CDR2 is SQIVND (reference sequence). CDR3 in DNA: TGTGCCAGTAGTATCACCCCTAGTGGAGCTTTCTTT. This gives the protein CASSITPSGAFF.

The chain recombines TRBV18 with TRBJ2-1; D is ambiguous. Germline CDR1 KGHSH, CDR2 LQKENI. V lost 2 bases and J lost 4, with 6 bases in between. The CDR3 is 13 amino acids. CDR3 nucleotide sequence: TGTGCCAGCTCACCAGTCGCGTACAATGAGCAGTTCTTC. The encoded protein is CASSPVAYNEQFF. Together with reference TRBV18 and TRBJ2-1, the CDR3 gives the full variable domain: NAGVMQNPRHLVRRRGQEARLRCSPMKGHSHVYWYRQLPEEGLKFMVYLQKENIIDESGMPKERFSAEFPKEGPSILRIQQVVRGDSAAYFCASSPVAYNEQFFGPGTRLTVL.